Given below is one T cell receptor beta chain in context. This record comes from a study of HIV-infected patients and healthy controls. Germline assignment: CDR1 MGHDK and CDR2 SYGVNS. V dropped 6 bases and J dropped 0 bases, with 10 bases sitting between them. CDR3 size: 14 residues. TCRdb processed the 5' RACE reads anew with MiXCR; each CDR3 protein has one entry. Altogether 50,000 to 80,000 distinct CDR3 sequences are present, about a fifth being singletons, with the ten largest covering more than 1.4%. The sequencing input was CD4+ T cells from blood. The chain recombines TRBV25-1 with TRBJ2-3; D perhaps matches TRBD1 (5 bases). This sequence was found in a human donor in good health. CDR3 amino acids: CASRDILSTDTQYF. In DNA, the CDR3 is TGTGCCAGCAGGGACATACTAAGCACAGATACGCAGTATTTT.